This TCR beta chain comes out of a study of blood T cell repertoires in COVID-19. Study background: Italy, Spain and the United States were the sources of the convalescent and acute COVID-19 samples.

Assignments of participants to cohorts depended upon their own reported clinical history. Individuals in the exposed group had encountered a COVID-19 case within 2 weeks preceding study entry. With regard to this clone: At the DNA level, this CDR3 is encoded by other sequences in the same sample as well.

The CDR3 totals 11 residues. Germline-derived CDR1 and CDR2 are MDHEN and SYDVKM. V lost 6 bases and J 7 bases, leaving 9 bases between the germline ends. Original methodology: The assay estimated nucleated cells by amplifying reference gene primers. Some clones are missing from TCRdb's copy, which holds only in-frame ones; the method was immunoSEQ multiplex PCR. The V and J calls and clone size come from that table; D and trimming were worked out from the DNA. In the table there are about 220,000 clones, 83% of which are singletons. The sample taken for sequencing was PBMCs or T cells enriched from blood (not recorded which). This receptor was obtained from a middle-aged woman who had been exposed to COVID-19. The chain combines TRBV28 with TRBJ1-2, with D perhaps matching TRBD1 (6 bases). CDR3 sequence (DNA): TGTGCCAGCAGCCTCAGGGGTGGCTACACCTTC. It codes for CASSLRGGYTF.